The rows below give T cell receptor beta chains drawn from one sample of a study of metastatic and nonmetastatic thyroid tumors. TCRdb re-analyzed the PCR reads using MiXCR. The sample has some 12,000 clones; more than 25% are singletons. The specimen sequenced was tumor tissue. These receptors all stem from a female donor with papillary thyroid cancer or a benign thyroid nodule (not recorded which). Some clones in this sample may be carry-over from other donors' samples. Both conserved end residues are part of each CDR3. Each record gives: V gene, D gene, J gene, CDR3 length, clone size, CDR3 DNA, CDR3 protein. D genes are given only for firm matches. Clone size is not always given. Where it is, it says once, few, many or a class for expanded clones.

V: TRBV9
D: TRBD2
J: TRBJ2-1
length: 13
size: medium-sized
DNA: TGTGCCAGCAGCATTCCCACTAGCGGGAGGACCAACTTC
CDR3: CASSIPTSGRTNF

V: TRBV27
D: TRBD2
J: TRBJ2-7
length: 14
size: .
DNA: TGTGCCAGCACCCCACTAGCGGGAGACGACGAGCAGTACTTC
CDR3: CASTPLAGDDEQYF

V: TRBV28
D: TRBD2
J: TRBJ2-5
length: 15
size: medium-sized
DNA: TGTGCCAGCAGTTTAGGTCTAGCGGGAGTTGAGACCCAGTACTTC
CDR3: CASSLGLAGVETQYF

V: TRBV28
D: TRBD2
J: TRBJ2-1
length: 14
size: .
DNA: TGTGCCAGCAGTTTAGAGCGGGAGGTTTATGAGCAGTTCTTC
CDR3: CASSLEREVYEQFF

V: TRBV30
D: .
J: TRBJ1-1
length: 12
size: medium-sized
DNA: TGTGCCTGGAGTACGTCAGGGCCTGAAGCTTTCTTT
CDR3: CAWSTSGPEAFF

V: TRBV6-1
D: .
J: TRBJ2-7
length: 16
size: many
DNA: TGTGCCAGCAGTTATTCTCGGGGGGCAGGGGTTAGGGAGCAGTACTTC
CDR3: CASSYSRGAGVREQYF

V: TRBV6-2/TRBV6-3
D: .
J: TRBJ2-6
length: 17
size: few
DNA: TGTGCCAGCAGTTACTCGATAAGGGGATTCGGGGCCAACGTCCTGACTTTC
CDR3: CASSYSIRGFGANVLTF

V: TRBV4-1
D: .
J: TRBJ1-6
length: 15
size: few
DNA: TGCGCCAGCAGCCACGACGGGGAGTTTGGTTCACCCCTCCACTTT
CDR3: CASSHDGEFGSPLHF

V: TRBV20-1
D: TRBD1
J: TRBJ2-3
length: 14
size: medium-sized
DNA: TGCAGTGCTAAAAGGACAGGAGCCACAGATACGCAGTATTTT
CDR3: CSAKRTGATDTQYF

V: TRBV20-1
D: .
J: TRBJ1-1
length: 13
size: .
DNA: TGCAGTGCCCTAAAGGAAGGGGACACTGAAGCTTTCTTT
CDR3: CSALKEGDTEAFF

V: TRBV2
D: TRBD2
J: TRBJ2-7
length: 16
size: once
DNA: TGTGCCAGCAGTGAACCCCGGGGCGGGGGCTCCTACGAGCAGTACTTC
CDR3: CASSEPRGGGSYEQYF

V: TRBV6-1
D: TRBD2
J: TRBJ2-5
length: 16
size: .
DNA: TGTGCCAGCAGTTTGGGACTAGCGGGGGCGGGAGAGACCCAGTACTTC
CDR3: CASSLGLAGAGETQYF

V: TRBV7-2
D: TRBD2
J: TRBJ2-7
length: 14
size: .
DNA: TGTGCCAGCAGCTCAGCGGGGTTCTCCTACGAGCAGTACTTC
CDR3: CASSSAGFSYEQYF

V: TRBV12-3/TRBV12-4
D: .
J: TRBJ1-2
length: 13
size: .
DNA: TGTGCCAGCAGTTCCTCGGGGGCCTATGGCTACACCTTC
CDR3: CASSSSGAYGYTF

V: TRBV2
D: .
J: TRBJ2-3
length: 14
size: medium-sized
DNA: TGTGCCAGCAGTAGGACAACTAGCACAGATACGCAGTATTTT
CDR3: CASSRTTSTDTQYF

V: TRBV6-1
D: .
J: TRBJ2-2
length: 14
size: once
DNA: TGTGCCAGCAGACCAATAGCCGGGGCCGGGGAGCTGTTTTTT
CDR3: CASRPIAGAGELFF

V: TRBV5-8
D: .
J: TRBJ1-1
length: 15
size: once
DNA: TGTGCCAGCAGCTTGCGAACAGGTGTGGTCACTGAAGCTTTCTTT
CDR3: CASSLRTGVVTEAFF

V: TRBV20-1
D: TRBD2
J: TRBJ2-3
length: 17
size: .
DNA: TGCAGTGCTAGAGATCCCGAGCGGGAGATTGGCACAGATACGCAGTATTTT
CDR3: CSARDPEREIGTDTQYF

V: TRBV28
D: .
J: TRBJ1-2
length: 13
size: .
DNA: TGTGCCAGCAGTTTAGGCAGGGACTATGGCTACACCTTC
CDR3: CASSLGRDYGYTF

V: TRBV7-3
D: .
J: TRBJ2-1
length: 12
size: .
DNA: TGTGCCAGCAGCTTAGTGGCATCCGAGCAGTTCTTC
CDR3: CASSLVASEQFF

V: TRBV11-2
D: TRBD2
J: TRBJ2-1
length: 15
size: .
DNA: TGTGCCAGCAGCCGACTAGCGGGTAGTTACAATGAGCAGTTCTTC
CDR3: CASSRLAGSYNEQFF

V: TRBV10-3
D: .
J: TRBJ2-7
length: 13
size: few
DNA: TGTGCCATCAGTGCTGAGACAGATTACGAGCAGTACTTC
CDR3: CAISAETDYEQYF

V: TRBV11-3
D: .
J: TRBJ2-5
length: 16
size: .
DNA: TGTGCCAGCAGCTTAGGGGTGGAGGGCCCCCAAGAGACCCAGTACTTC
CDR3: CASSLGVEGPQETQYF

V: TRBV2
D: .
J: TRBJ2-2
length: 16
size: .
DNA: TGTGCCAGCAGTGCCTGGGAGACAACGAACACCGGGGAGCTGTTTTTT
CDR3: CASSAWETTNTGELFF

V: TRBV4-2
D: TRBD2
J: TRBJ2-5
length: 17
size: once
DNA: TGTGCCAGCAGCCAAGAAAGGCTAGCGGGAGTGGTGGAGACCCAGTACTTC
CDR3: CASSQERLAGVVETQYF

V: TRBV20-1
D: TRBD2
J: TRBJ2-1
length: 13
size: .
DNA: TGCAGTGTAGCGGGAGGAGGCTACAATGAGCAGTTCTTC
CDR3: CSVAGGGYNEQFF

V: TRBV27
D: .
J: TRBJ1-2
length: 14
size: few
DNA: TGTGCCAGCAGTAGGGCAAGGGGGGGCTATGGCTACACCTTC
CDR3: CASSRARGGYGYTF

V: TRBV5-1
D: .
J: TRBJ2-2
length: 15
size: .
DNA: TGCGCCAGCAGCGTATGGACTGAGAACACCGGGGAGCTGTTTTTT
CDR3: CASSVWTENTGELFF

V: TRBV6-4
D: .
J: TRBJ2-3
length: 12
size: few
DNA: TGTGCCAGCAGTGAGGGGGAGAATACGCAGTATTTT
CDR3: CASSEGENTQYF

V: TRBV19
D: TRBD1
J: TRBJ2-3
length: 17
size: .
DNA: TGTGCCAGTAGTATAGTGGGGACAGGTCTTAGCACAGATACGCAGTATTTT
CDR3: CASSIVGTGLSTDTQYF

V: TRBV6-5
D: TRBD1
J: TRBJ2-7
length: 15
size: few
DNA: TGTGCCAGCAGTTACTCAGGACAGGGGTCCTACGAGCAGTACTTC
CDR3: CASSYSGQGSYEQYF

V: TRBV15
D: TRBD1
J: TRBJ2-5
length: 14
size: few
DNA: TGTGCCACCAGCAAAGACAGGGGGCAAGAGACCCAGTACTTC
CDR3: CATSKDRGQETQYF

V: TRBV11-3
D: TRBD1
J: TRBJ1-4
length: 14
size: medium-sized
DNA: TGTGCCAGCAGCGCCGGGACAGTGAATGAAAAACTGTTTTTT
CDR3: CASSAGTVNEKLFF

V: TRBV6-1
D: TRBD1
J: TRBJ2-7
length: 14
size: few
DNA: TGTGCCAGCAGTGAACCGGGACAGGGAGGCGAGCAGTACTTC
CDR3: CASSEPGQGGEQYF

V: TRBV6-1
D: .
J: TRBJ2-2
length: 14
size: .
DNA: TGTGCCAGCAGTGAGCCAGGGAACACCGGGGAGCTGTTTTTT
CDR3: CASSEPGNTGELFF

V: TRBV19
D: .
J: TRBJ1-6
length: 17
size: many
DNA: TGTGCCAGTAGCCTGACCCGTGGGACAAACGATAATTCACCCCTCCACTTT
CDR3: CASSLTRGTNDNSPLHF

V: TRBV7-1
D: TRBD2
J: TRBJ2-1
length: 19
size: .
DNA: TGTGCCAGCAGCTCCACCGGGACTAGCGGGGATGGCTCCTACAATGAGCAGTTCTTC
CDR3: CASSSTGTSGDGSYNEQFF

V: TRBV28
D: TRBD1
J: TRBJ2-1
length: 13
size: .
DNA: TGTGCCAGCCGTGGGACAGGGGTCGGTGAGCAGTTCTTC
CDR3: CASRGTGVGEQFF

V: TRBV20-1
D: TRBD2
J: TRBJ2-3
length: 18
size: many
DNA: TGCAGTGCTAGTAACCCGGGACTAGCGGGAGTTCTCCCAGATACGCAGTATTTT
CDR3: CSASNPGLAGVLPDTQYF

V: TRBV6-1
D: TRBD2
J: TRBJ2-7
length: 16
size: .
DNA: TGTGCCAGCAGGGGGACTAGCGGGAGACGGGCCTACGAGCAGTACTTC
CDR3: CASRGTSGRRAYEQYF

V: TRBV27
D: .
J: TRBJ2-5
length: 15
size: .
DNA: TGTGCCAGCAGCCAAGGAGGGCTCAATCGGAAGACCCAGTACTTC
CDR3: CASSQGGLNRKTQYF

V: TRBV28
D: TRBD2
J: TRBJ2-3
length: 16
size: .
DNA: TGTGCCAGCAGTTTGGCTCGACTAGCGGGCACAGATACGCAGTATTTT
CDR3: CASSLARLAGTDTQYF

V: TRBV28
D: .
J: TRBJ1-2
length: 15
size: few
DNA: TGTGCCACCTTTCCCGAACGCCTTACTAACTATGGCTACACCTTC
CDR3: CATFPERLTNYGYTF

V: TRBV2
D: .
J: TRBJ2-2
length: 11
size: .
DNA: TGTGCCAGCAGTTGGAAAGGGGAGCTGTTTTTT
CDR3: CASSWKGELFF

V: TRBV6-1
D: TRBD2
J: TRBJ2-3
length: 15
size: .
DNA: TGTGCCAGCAGCGAGGCTAGCGGGAAGTCGTATACGCAGTATTTT
CDR3: CASSEASGKSYTQYF

V: TRBV28
D: .
J: TRBJ2-6
length: 17
size: few
DNA: TGTGCCAGCAGTTTATTAGTGGGGGGGCCGGGGGCCAACGTCCTGACTTTC
CDR3: CASSLLVGGPGANVLTF

V: TRBV7-9
D: .
J: TRBJ1-2
length: 14
size: medium-sized
DNA: TGTGCCAGCAGCCCACCGTGGGGGGCCTATGGCTACACCTTC
CDR3: CASSPPWGAYGYTF

V: TRBV6-1
D: TRBD1
J: TRBJ2-2
length: 16
size: large
DNA: TGTGCCAGCAGTGACCAGGGGGTAGCAGAAACCGGGGAGCTGTTTTTT
CDR3: CASSDQGVAETGELFF

V: TRBV6-1
D: .
J: TRBJ2-5
length: 11
size: few
DNA: TGTGCCAGCAGGCAGCAGGAGACCCAGTACTTC
CDR3: CASRQQETQYF